The 17 T cell receptor beta chains below were found in one sample sequenced in a study of T cells in Graves' hyperthyroidism and ophthalmopathy. What was amplified from RNA transcripts were TCR beta CDR3 regions. The HTBI primer set drove a first-round RT-PCR of the TCR CDR3. TCRdb fed the multiplex PCR reads into MiXCR, producing one record per CDR3 protein. In the table there are 550,000 to 700,000 distinct CDR3 sequences, about 45% of which are singletons. Material for sequencing was peripheral blood or thyroid tissue (not recorded which). All receptors come from an adult woman with Graves' disease, either hyperthyroidism or ophthalmopathy (not recorded which).

Concerning this clonotype: Possible read error: a much larger clone is one base away. J is TRBJ1-3 and V is TRBV7-3; tentative D call: TRBD1 (6 bases). The CDR3 is 17 amino acids. Per the germline V gene, CDR1 is SGHTA and CDR2 is FQGTGA. V was trimmed by 5 bases and J by 0 bases, leaving 17 bases between them. Here the CDR3 DNA reads TGTGCCAGCAGCCTAAGGGGGTGGGGTCCCTCTGGAAACACCATATATTTT. Translating gives CASSLRGWGPSGNTIYF.

This clonotype occurred many times. The V and J genes are TRBV7-2 and TRBJ2-5; TRBD1 agrees at 7 bases. V lost 1 base to trimming and J lost 6 bases; unmatched junction nucleotides: 5. The CDR3 has 14 amino acids. The germline CDR1 and CDR2 sequences are SGHTA and FQGNSA. The CDR3 spells CASSLGGGWQTQYF. DNA of the CDR3: TGTGCCAGCAGCTTAGGAGGGGGCTGGCAGACCCAGTACTTC.

The sample holds a few counts of this clonotype. The DNA of the CDR3 is TGTGCCAGCAGTGAGGTCCAGGGTAAAACGGAGACCCAGTACTTC. Translating gives CASSEVQGKTETQYF. V and J are TRBV28 and TRBJ2-5; D is possibly TRBD1 (5 bases). CDR1 is MDHEN and CDR2 is SYDVKM in the germline V gene. This CDR3 is built from 15 residues. Trimming removed 5 bases from V and 5 bases from J, with 18 bases in between.

There are many counts of this clonotype. The chain uses TRBV4-1 and TRBJ2-5; 8 nucleotides match TRBD2. Germline CDR1 MGHRA, CDR2 YSYEKL. The CDR3 is made up of 16 amino acids. Trimming took 2 bases from V and 5 from J; bases not matched to a gene: 10. CDR3 nucleotides: TGCGCCAGCAGCCAACCAAGAGCGGGAGCTCGGGAGACCCAGTACTTC. Its protein product is CASSQPRAGARETQYF.

This chain uses TRBV28 with TRBJ1-1; unclear D gene. CDR3 length: 13 amino acids. In germline, CDR1 is MDHEN, CDR2 SYDVKM. The V end lost 5 bases, the J end lost 0 bases, and 7 bases lay between the germline ends. The CDR3 region is CASSKTLNTEAFF. The CDR3 DNA reads as TGTGCCAGCAGTAAGACTCTGAACACTGAAGCTTTCTTT.

In this sample, this clonotype turned up many times. The V and J genes are TRBV19 and TRBJ1-5, with D uncertain. This CDR3 is 15 amino acids long. Trimming cost V 3 bases and J 2 bases, with 11 bases left between them. Germline loops: CDR1 LNHDA, CDR2 SQIVND (reference sequence). The CDR3 spells CASSIMGRGNQPQHF. For the CDR3, the DNA is TGTGCCAGTAGTATCATGGGAAGGGGCAATCAGCCCCAGCATTTT. Variable domain in full (rest from reference TRBV19 and TRBJ1-5): DGGITQSPKYLFRKEGQNVTLSCEQNLNHDAMYWYRQDPGQGLRLIYYSQIVNDFQKGDIAEGYSVSREKKESFPLTVTSAQKNPTAFYLCASSIMGRGNQPQHFGDGTRLSIL.

This clonotype was picked up a small number of times. The V gene is TRBV27, the J gene TRBJ1-6; TRBD1 agrees at 8 bases. With V trimmed by 3 bases and J by 8 bases, 3 bases remained unmatched. Germline V CDR1 and CDR2: MNHEY, SMNVEV (reference sequence). The CDR3 runs 14 residues. The CDR3 coding sequence is TGTGCCAGCAGTTTTTTACAGGGGGATTCACCCCTCCACTTT. This encodes CASSFLQGDSPLHF.

The rearrangement joins TRBV10-3 to TRBJ1-1; D not certain. The germline CDR1 and CDR2 sequences are ENHRY and SYGVKD. V was shortened by 2 bases and J by 4 bases, with 17 bases between the two germline ends. This CDR3 has 16 amino acids. The chain's CDR3 is CAISEPPDGESTEAFF. The DNA of the CDR3 is TGTGCCATCAGTGAGCCCCCTGACGGGGAGAGCACTGAAGCTTTCTTT.

This clonotype appeared many times. The chain employs TRBV6-5 and TRBJ1-2; D gene unclear. This CDR3 spans 12 amino acids. Trimming stripped 9 bases from V and 6 bases from J, with 14 bases between. The germline CDR1 and CDR2 sequences are MNHEY and SVGAGI. The CDR3 here is CASGLGPHGYTF. The DNA for the CDR3 is TGTGCCAGTGGACTAGGGCCACATGGCTACACCTTC.

The V gene is TRBV7-2, the J gene TRBJ2-5; D is undetermined. V shed 5 bases and J shed 1 base, with 11 bases lying between them. The CDR3 runs to 14 residues. The germline V gene has CDR1 SGHTA and CDR2 FQGNSA. The CDR3 spells CASSVASSQETQYF. The CDR3 DNA reads TGTGCCAGCAGCGTCGCCTCATCCCAAGAGACCCAGTACTTC.

V usage is TRBV25-1 and J usage is TRBJ2-5, with D perhaps assigned TRBD1 or TRBD2 (6 bases each). There are 13 residues in the CDR3. In germline, CDR1 is MGHDK, CDR2 SYGVNS. The V and J ends lost 7 bases and 9 bases respectively, with 18 bases between them. CDR3 DNA: TGTGCCAGCACCCAAGGGGGGTTCGGGTCCCAGTACTTC. Amino acid sequence: CASTQGGFGSQYF.

The sample holds many counts of this clonotype. This chain links TRBV10-2 with TRBJ1-1, with a tentative D call TRBD1 (6 bases). V lost 5 bases to trimming and J lost 7 bases, with 11 bases between them. Germline-derived CDR1 and CDR2 are WSHSY and SAAADI. The CDR3 is 12 amino acids. CDR3 nucleotides: TGCGCCAGCAGTAGGGGGTCCATTGAAGCTTTCTTT. Its protein is CASSRGSIEAFF.

This clonotype occurred many times. The gene calls are TRBV7-9 and TRBJ2-7; the D is unclear. The CDR3 loop spans 12 amino acids. In germline, CDR1 is SEHNR, CDR2 FQNEAQ (reference sequence). V lost 5 bases to trimming and J lost 2 bases, with 7 bases between them. CDR3: CASSLRPYEQYF. CDR3 DNA: TGTGCCAGCAGCCTGAGACCCTACGAGCAGTACTTC.

In its sample, this clonotype was seen a few times. One base away lies a much larger clone, so this may be a sequencing read error. No conserved phenylalanine or tryptophan is present at the end of the CDR3, so a read error is the likely explanation. The chain has TRBV20-1 and TRBJ1-1, with 7 bases fitting TRBD1. Germline-derived CDR1 and CDR2 are DFQATT and SNEGSKA (reference sequence). J lost 5 bases, V lost 6 bases, and 6 bases had no gene match. The CDR3 is made up of 12 amino acids. In nucleotides, the CDR3 is TGCAGTGCCCGACAGGGCCCAACTGAAGCTTTCTCT. This gives the protein CSARQGPTEAFS.

The chain couples TRBV15 to TRBJ2-5; no definite D call. The V gene lost 4 bases and the J gene lost 1 base, with 13 bases spanning the gap. Germline assignment: CDR1 LNHNV and CDR2 YYDKDF (reference sequence). This CDR3 has 15 residues. DNA of the CDR3: TGTGCCACCAGCACTTATGGTAGAAGCCAAGAGACCCAGTACTTC. The encoded protein is CATSTYGRSQETQYF.

This clonotype came up many times. V and J are TRBV12-3 or TRBV12-4 and TRBJ1-5; D unresolved. The V and J ends lost 4 bases and 8 bases respectively, with 15 bases between them. The CDR3 is 14 amino acids. The CDR3 protein is CASSSREGWKPQHF. The CDR3 region has the DNA TGTGCCAGCAGTTCTAGGGAGGGATGGAAGCCCCAGCATTTT.

V is TRBV7-2 and J is TRBJ1-6, with 7 nucleotides matching TRBD1. Trimming cost V 5 bases and J 13 bases; bases outside gene matches: 8. Germline V lookup: CDR1 SGHTA, CDR2 FQGNSA. The CDR3 runs to 13 residues. In nucleotides, the CDR3 is TGTGCCAGCAGCATTAGACAGGGCCCTCCCCTCCACTTT. It encodes CASSIRQGPPLHF. Full variable domain (outside the CDR3, taken from reference TRBV7-2 and TRBJ1-6): GAGVSQSPSNKVTEKGKDVELRCDPISGHTALYWYRQSLGQGLEFLIYFQGNSAPDKSGLPSDRFSAERTGGSVSTLTIQRTQQEDSAVYLCASSIRQGPPLHFGNGTRLTVT.